The clone carrying this T cell receptor (beta chain) was recorded a few times. This sample was taken from a study of OX40 agonist ivuxolimab in advanced cancers. This CDR3 is 18 amino acids long. V was clipped by 5 bases and J by 2 bases; unmatched bases: 13. Germline V CDR1 and CDR2: SGHNT, YENEEA. Profiling relied on immunoSEQ multiplex PCR, and the TCRdb table lists in-frame clones only, not all of them. The sample has 70,000 to 95,000 clones, about 92% seen once. Specimen: CD4+ or CD8+ T cells sorted from blood, collected in a trial of the OX40 agonist ivuxolimab. The rearrangement joins TRBV11-3 to TRBJ2-2; 8 positions agree with TRBD2. The sequence was obtained from an adult with an advanced solid tumor such as melanoma, head and neck, liver or kidney cancer. The CDR3 coding sequence is TGTGCCAGCAGCCCGATGGGAGCGGGGGTTACTAACACCGGGGAGCTGTTTTTT. The encoded protein is CASSPMGAGVTNTGELFF.